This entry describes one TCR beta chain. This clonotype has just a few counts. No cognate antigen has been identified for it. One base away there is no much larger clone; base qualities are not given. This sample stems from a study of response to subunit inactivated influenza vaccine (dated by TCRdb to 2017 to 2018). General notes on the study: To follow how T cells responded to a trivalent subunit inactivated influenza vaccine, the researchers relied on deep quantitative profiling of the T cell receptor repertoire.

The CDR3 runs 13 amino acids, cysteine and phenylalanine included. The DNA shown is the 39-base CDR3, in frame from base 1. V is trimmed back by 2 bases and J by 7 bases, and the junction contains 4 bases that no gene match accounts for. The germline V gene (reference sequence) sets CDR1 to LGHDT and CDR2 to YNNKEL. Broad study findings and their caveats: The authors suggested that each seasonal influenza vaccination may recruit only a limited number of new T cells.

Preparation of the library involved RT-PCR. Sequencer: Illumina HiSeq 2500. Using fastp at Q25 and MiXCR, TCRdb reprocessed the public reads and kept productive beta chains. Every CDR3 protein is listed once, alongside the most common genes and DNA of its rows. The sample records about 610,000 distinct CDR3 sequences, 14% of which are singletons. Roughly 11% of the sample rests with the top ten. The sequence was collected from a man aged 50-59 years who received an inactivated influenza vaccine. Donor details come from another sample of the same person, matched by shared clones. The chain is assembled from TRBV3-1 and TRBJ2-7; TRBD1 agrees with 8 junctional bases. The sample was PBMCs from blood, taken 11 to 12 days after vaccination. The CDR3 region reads CASSQKTGGEQYF. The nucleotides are TGTGCCAGCAGCCAAAAAACAGGGGGAGAGCAGTACTTC.